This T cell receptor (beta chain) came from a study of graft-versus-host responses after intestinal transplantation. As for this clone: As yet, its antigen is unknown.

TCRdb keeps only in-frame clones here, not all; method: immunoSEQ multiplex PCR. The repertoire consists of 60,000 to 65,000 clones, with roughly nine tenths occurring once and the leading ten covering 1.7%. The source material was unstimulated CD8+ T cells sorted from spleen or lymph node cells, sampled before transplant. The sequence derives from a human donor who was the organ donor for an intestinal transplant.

The CDR3 sequence is CASSSGTGGAEQYF. As DNA, the CDR3 is TGTGCCAGCAGCTCCGGGACAGGGGGCGCCGAGCAGTACTTC. This chain uses TRBV5-4 with TRBJ2-7, with 12 bases lining up with TRBD1. Looked up from germline, CDR1 is SGHNT and CDR2 is YYREEE (reference sequence). The CDR3 has 14 amino acids. V lost 3 bases to trimming and J lost 6 bases; unmatched junction nucleotides: 4.